This TCR beta chain was identified in a study of human T cells and chemical hapten exposure. Study overall: Patients having alopecia areata, totalis or universalis were mostly female.

The time point is: patch test 3, about 24 weeks after DPC sensitization. This sample's treatment: therapeutic diphenylcyclopropenone sensitization with weekly scalp DPC. The template was total RNA from unfractionated whole blood. This clonotype showed up many times. In germline, CDR1 is SGDLS, CDR2 YYNGEE. J lost 5 bases, V lost 4 bases, and 8 bases had no gene match. The CDR3 consists of 14 residues. TCRdb reanalysed the RACE reads using MiXCR and keeps one entry per CDR3 protein. The table lists just over 95,000 distinct CDR3 sequences, around a quarter of them singletons, with 10% in the top ten. Sample: whole blood, taken in connection with sensitization to the hapten diphenylcyclopropenone (DPC). This receptor was obtained from a man between 40 and 49 years old with alopecia areata. Some clones in this sample may be carry-over from other donors' samples. The gene calls are TRBV9 and TRBJ2-7; 8 bases match TRBD2. The CDR3 spells CASSPGTSPHEQYF. DNA of the CDR3: TGTGCCAGCAGCCCAGGGACTAGTCCCCACGAGCAGTACTTC.